The sequence of this T cell receptor (beta chain) was determined in a study of PD-1 blockade in classical Hodgkin lymphoma. Losses at the gene ends were 0 bases for V and 5 bases for J; bases not matched to a gene: 3. CDR1 is ENHRY and CDR2 is SYGVKD in the germline V gene. CDR3 size: 15 residues. The sample holds one count of this clone. Its antigen is not identified. Method: immunoSEQ multiplex PCR; TCRdb's copy keeps in-frame clones and lacks some. The sample shows under 80,000 clones, 93% of them seen only once. Study-level results: Relapsed/refractory patients reportedly had lower baseline diversity than newly diagnosed patients.

The time point was: newly diagnosed, previously untreated cHL patient sample. Investigators turned to newly diagnosed, untreated classical Hodgkin lymphoma PBMCs for comparison. The sequence was collected from a human donor with classical Hodgkin lymphoma. This chain uses TRBV10-3 with TRBJ1-3; TRBD1 matches 8 bases. Sequencing used peripheral blood mononuclear cells (PBMCs). In DNA form, the CDR3 reads TGTGCCATCAGTGAGTCTACAGGGGGTAGAAACACCATATATTTT. Translating it yields CAISESTGGRNTIYF.